This T cell receptor beta chain was observed in a study of CD8 T cells in Susac syndrome. The RNA input was roughly 0.45 to 1 ug, and it was reverse transcribed with random hexamers. TCRdb itself ran the immunoSEQ multiplex PCR reads through MiXCR, one entry per CDR3 protein. The sample contains around 160,000 distinct CDR3 sequences, approximately 93% of which appear only once. TCR beta sequencing covered blood CD8+ and CD4+ T cells. This CDR3 contains 12 residues. Trimming took 2 bases from V and 6 from J, leaving 6 bases between them. Germline loops: CDR1 SGHNT, CDR2 YYREEE (reference sequence). The TCR comes from a human donor with multiple sclerosis. Sequencing was done on a sample of CD4+ T cells from PBMCs. This chain connects TRBV5-4 to TRBJ2-1; D remains ambiguous. CDR3 DNA sequence: TGTGCCAGCAGCTTTAATTTCAATGAGCAGTTCTTC. This gives the protein CASSFNFNEQFF.